These 18 T cell receptor beta chains were sequenced from one sample in a study of cytomegalovirus exposure and HLA in healthy donors. Profiling relied on immunoSEQ multiplex PCR, and the TCRdb table lists in-frame clones only, not all of them. The sample consists of about 170,000 clones, 85% to 90% of them appearing once. The sample comprised PBMCs. The source is a woman between 18 and 29 years old in good health and CMV-seropositive.

The CDR3 loop is CASTLAGGNEQYF. In DNA, the CDR3 is TGTGCCAGCACCCTAGCGGGAGGCAACGAGCAGTACTTC. The chain recombines TRBV7-9 with TRBJ2-7; 11 bases are shared with TRBD2. Per germline, CDR1 SEHNR and CDR2 FQNEAQ (reference sequence). J was trimmed by 5 bases and V by 7 bases; bases with no gene match: 4. This CDR3 is built from 13 residues.

This chain links TRBV6-6 with TRBJ2-1; tentatively, D is TRBD1 (5 bases). CDR3 length equals 14 residues. Germline V gene data show CDR1 as MNHNY and CDR2 as SVGAGI (reference sequence). V lost 2 bases, J lost 7 bases, and 12 bases lay in between. The CDR3 is CASSYAQGRNEQFF. The CDR3 DNA follows: TGTGCCAGCAGTTACGCGCAGGGCCGGAATGAGCAGTTCTTC.

J is TRBJ1-1 and V is TRBV4-2; tentative D call: TRBD1 (5 bases). CDR1 and CDR2 from the germline V gene are LGHNA and YNFKEQ. This CDR3 has 15 residues. Deletions cut 4 bases from V and 1 base from J, with 13 bases between. This CDR3 reads CASSPLPQGNTEAFF. DNA of the CDR3: TGTGCCAGCAGCCCCCTCCCGCAGGGGAACACTGAAGCTTTCTTT.

The chain employs TRBV5-4 and TRBJ2-7; D unclear. Germline V gene lookup returns CDR1 SGHNT and CDR2 YYREEE (reference sequence). V was clipped by 0 bases and J by 5 bases, with 6 bases between them. The CDR3 length is 12 residues. CDR3 protein: CASSLVADEQYF. The CDR3 DNA is TGTGCCAGCAGCTTGGTGGCCGACGAGCAGTACTTC.

The rearrangement links TRBV7-3 to TRBJ1-1, with D unclear. The CDR3 runs to 15 residues. V was cut by 5 bases and J by 0 bases, with 13 bases left in between. Germline V gene sequence: CDR1 SGHTA, CDR2 FQGTGA. CDR3 DNA sequence: TGTGCCAGCAGCCCAGCGGTGACTATGAACACTGAAGCTTTCTTT. It specifies CASSPAVTMNTEAFF.

The rearrangement links TRBV19 to TRBJ2-1, with TRBD1 identical over 9 bases. Germline V lookup: CDR1 LNHDA, CDR2 SQIVND (reference sequence). The CDR3 sequence is 14 residues long. V shed 9 bases and J 3 bases; nucleotides not matched to a gene: 6. The CDR3 nucleotides are TGTGCCAGCCACAAGGGACAGGGCTACAATGAGCAGTTCTTC. It is translated as CASHKGQGYNEQFF. Variable domain in full (rest from reference TRBV19 and TRBJ2-1): DGGITQSPKYLFRKEGQNVTLSCEQNLNHDAMYWYRQDPGQGLRLIYYSQIVNDFQKGDIAEGYSVSREKKESFPLTVTSAQKNPTAFYLCASHKGQGYNEQFFGPGTRLTVL.

The chain is built from TRBV14 and TRBJ2-2; a weak D match, TRBD1 (5 bases). The CDR3 spans 15 residues. The germline V and J ends were trimmed by 6 bases and 4 bases, with 15 bases remaining between them. Germline values: CDR1 SGHDN, CDR2 FVKESK. The CDR3 loop reads CASSSKGFGTGELFF. For the CDR3, the DNA is TGTGCCAGCAGTAGTAAGGGGTTTGGCACCGGGGAGCTGTTTTTT.

The CDR3 sequence: CASSASLGAGSEQYF. CDR3 coding DNA: TGCGCCAGCAGTGCCAGCCTTGGAGCGGGTAGCGAGCAGTACTTC. V gene TRBV10-1 combines with J gene TRBJ2-7; weak D call: TRBD2 (6 bases). V was pared by 4 bases and J by 6 bases, with 19 bases between. The CDR3 is 15 amino acids. Germline values: CDR1 WNHNN, CDR2 SYGVQD (reference sequence).

V gene TRBV15 combines with J gene TRBJ1-4, with 9 bases identical to TRBD1. Germline V gene data show CDR1 as LNHNV and CDR2 as YYDKDF (reference sequence). Trimming cost V 3 bases and J 3 bases; bases outside gene matches: 5. The CDR3 extends over 16 amino acids. The CDR3: CATSSDRGVANEKLFF. CDR3 nucleotides: TGTGCCACCAGCAGCGACAGGGGGGTAGCTAATGAAAAACTGTTTTTT.

The chain links TRBV4-2 to TRBJ1-2; unclear D gene. The CDR3 runs to 15 residues. Germline lookup yields CDR1 LGHNA and CDR2 YNFKEQ. The ends were cut back, 1 base at V and 1 base at J, with 10 bases in the middle. The DNA for the CDR3 is TGTGCCAGCAGCCAAGCCACAGTCAATAACTATGGCTACACCTTC. It yields the protein CASSQATVNNYGYTF.

The rearrangement uses TRBV10-1 and TRBJ2-1; TRBD2 agrees at 8 bases. J was trimmed by 7 bases and V by 6 bases; bases with no gene match: 11. This CDR3 comprises 15 residues. The V gene's germline CDR1 is WNHNN and CDR2 SYGVQD (reference sequence). This CDR3 reads CASSPSLASGNEQFF. The CDR3 coding sequence is TGCGCCAGCAGCCCTTCCCTAGCTAGCGGGAATGAGCAGTTCTTC.

This chain links TRBV2 with TRBJ2-1; 13 nucleotides agree with TRBD2. The CDR3 contains 14 residues. Germline loops: CDR1 SNHLY, CDR2 FYNNEI. V lost 10 bases to trimming and J lost 10 bases; unmatched junction nucleotides: 10. The DNA for the CDR3 is TGTGCCACCCTGAGACTAGCGGGAGGAGGGGAGCAGTTCTTC. Protein product: CATLRLAGGGEQFF.

J is TRBJ1-2 and V is TRBV6-1; possible D gene TRBD1, 5 bases. Trimming took 4 bases from V and 3 from J, leaving 18 bases between them. Germline assignment: CDR1 MNHNS and CDR2 SASEGT. This CDR3 has 16 amino acids. Here the CDR3 DNA reads TGTGCCAGCAGTGTGGCAGGCGTGGGGGGTCACTATGGCTACACCTTC. Translating it yields CASSVAGVGGHYGYTF.

This chain joins TRBV7-8 and TRBJ2-1; possible D gene TRBD2, 5 bases. CDR1 is SGHVS and CDR2 is FQNEAQ in the germline V gene. Trimming removed 1 base at V and 4 bases at J, with 8 bases between. The CDR3 is made up of 14 amino acids. This chain's CDR3 is CASSLGLQYNEQFF. In DNA form, the CDR3 reads TGTGCCAGCAGCTTAGGACTACAGTACAATGAGCAGTTCTTC.

The chain has TRBV30 and TRBJ1-2; D remains ambiguous. V was trimmed by 1 base and J by 1 base, leaving 13 bases between them. Germline lookup yields CDR1 GTSNPN and CDR2 SVGIG (reference sequence). This CDR3 contains 15 residues. This CDR3 is CAWSAPTGYNYGYTF. The CDR3 bases are TGTGCCTGGAGTGCCCCGACGGGGTATAACTATGGCTACACCTTC.

The chain joins TRBV27 to TRBJ2-7; D is perhaps TRBD1 (6 bases). The CDR3 is made up of 15 amino acids. Trimming cost V 6 bases and J 0 bases, with 15 bases left between them. Germline CDR1 and CDR2: MNHEY and SMNVEV (reference sequence). CDR3 protein: CASRQIGGSSYEQYF. CDR3 sequence (DNA): TGTGCCAGCAGACAAATAGGGGGAAGCTCCTACGAGCAGTACTTC.

The CDR3 loop reads CASSLGRATGEQYF. CDR3 coding DNA: TGTGCCAGCAGCTTAGGTCGAGCAACAGGCGAGCAGTACTTC. The genes are TRBV7-2 and TRBJ2-7; perhaps TRBD1 as D (5 bases). Trimming stripped 1 base from V and 6 bases from J, with 13 bases between. Per germline, CDR1 SGHTA and CDR2 FQGNSA. This CDR3 has 14 amino acids.

This chain uses TRBV5-1 with TRBJ1-1; the D is unclear. Deletions cut 0 bases from V and 1 base from J, with 4 bases between. The germline gives CDR1 SGHRS, CDR2 YFSETQ. The CDR3 totals 13 residues. CDR3 nucleotides: TGCGCCAGCAGCTTGGGCGAGAACACTGAAGCTTTCTTT. Residues: CASSLGENTEAFF. The whole variable domain, filled in from reference TRBV5-1 and TRBJ1-1, reads KAGVTQTPRYLIKTRGQQVTLSCSPISGHRSVSWYQQTPGQGLQFLFEYFSETQRNKGNFPGRFSGRQFSNSRSEMNVSTLELGDSALYLCASSLGENTEAFFGQGTRLTVV.